A selection of T cell receptor beta chains follows, all from one sample in a study of T cell changes during pregnancy in multiple sclerosis. Only in-frame clones appear in the TCRdb table, and some are missing; sequencing was by immunoSEQ multiplex PCR. This table has tens of thousands of clones, around 90% appearing once. Sequencing used peripheral blood, obtained in the third trimester of pregnancy. These receptors were collected from a female donor with multiple sclerosis, enrolled in a pregnancy study. Each CDR3 is given with its conserved first and last residue. A D gene is named only where the DNA matches it firmly.

J gene | D gene | V gene | CDR3 protein
TRBJ1-1 | . | TRBV5-6 | CASSFGTRDTEAFF
TRBJ2-7 | TRBD1 | TRBV2 | CASSEQDRGLGEQYF
TRBJ2-7 | . | TRBV5-4 | CASSHPEGEQYF
TRBJ2-1 | . | TRBV5-1 | CASSPGAGVVYNEQFF
TRBJ2-1 | . | TRBV11-3 | CASSLGPPRWNEQFF
TRBJ2-3 | TRBD1 | TRBV4-1 | CASSPGWTGVADTQYF
TRBJ2-2 | . | TRBV6-1 | CAGGVTATHRELFF
TRBJ2-5 | TRBD2 | TRBV5-4 | CASSRTSGGAGETQYF
TRBJ2-1 | TRBD2 | TRBV5-6 | CASSSLAGGPSDEQFF
TRBJ1-1 | . | TRBV7-2 | CASSLAYSGYTEAFF
TRBJ2-5 | TRBD1 | TRBV4-3 | CASSQDYRGVETQYF
TRBJ1-5 | TRBD1 | TRBV4-1 | CASSQVRQGRLSNQPQHF
TRBJ1-1 | . | TRBV6-1 | CASSEPGGVGTEAFF
TRBJ2-7 | . | TRBV11-2 | CASSLDEWGRRYEQYF
TRBJ2-6 | . | TRBV29-1 | CSVEGAANSGANVLTF
TRBJ2-1 | . | TRBV10-2 | CASRSSSYNEQFF
TRBJ1-4 | TRBD1 | TRBV4-3 | CASSQVLDDRGVSLFF
TRBJ2-3 | . | TRBV13 | CASSPRTSSVTDTQYF
TRBJ2-1 | TRBD2 | TRBV7-9 | CASSGLTSGGSNEQFF
TRBJ1-6 | TRBD1 | TRBV2 | CASSGDSDSPLHF
TRBJ1-1 | . | TRBV15 | CATSRDRHQNTEAFF
TRBJ1-1 | . | TRBV19 | CASSFVVGGGLTEAFF
TRBJ1-3 | . | TRBV10-1 | CASSQLQAHPTSRNTIYF
TRBJ1-1 | . | TRBV10-3 | CAINEQGFYTEAFF
TRBJ2-7 | TRBD2 | TRBV6-6 | CASSQRLAGGRGQYF
TRBJ2-7 | . | TRBV5-1 | CASSLGQPGVYEQYF
TRBJ1-4 | TRBD1 | TRBV18 | CASSPYDRAFNEKLFF
TRBJ1-4 | . | TRBV5-1 | CASSLVTATNEKLFF
TRBJ1-1 | TRBD1 | TRBV18 | CASSPRAGTGSVTEAFF